This is a list of T cell receptor beta chains from one sample in a study of cytomegalovirus exposure and HLA in healthy donors. Sequencing was performed with immunoSEQ multiplex PCR; in TCRdb, only in-frame clones are kept and a portion is missing. The sample comprises approximately 90,000 clones, under 80% of which are singletons, and over 2% rests with the top ten. The sequencing sample was made of PBMCs. The receptor set was obtained from a boy aged 10-17 years in good health and CMV-seronegative. CDR3s include the opening cysteine and the closing phenylalanine or tryptophan. A D gene is named only where the DNA matches it firmly. The size of a clone is reported for some rows only, either as once, few or many, or as a class for expanded clones.

clone_size,v_call,j_call,d_call,cdr3_nt,cdr3_aa
-,TRBV28,TRBJ1-5,-,TGTGCCAGCAGTCAGGCACAGCCCCAGCATTTT,CASSQAQPQHF
-,TRBV30,TRBJ2-7,TRBD1,TGTGCCTGGAGTCGGGACAGCTACGAGCAGTACTTC,CAWSRDSYEQYF
-,TRBV9,TRBJ1-3,TRBD1,TGTGCCAGCAGCCTTCGCCCTTGGACAGGGTTAATCTCTGGAAACACCATATATTTT,CASSLRPWTGLISGNTIYF
-,TRBV10-3,TRBJ1-5,-,TGTGCCATCAGTGAGTCGGACTTTTGGGGTACCCAGCCCCAGCATTTT,CAISESDFWGTQPQHF
-,TRBV7-8,TRBJ2-7,TRBD1,TGTGCCAGCAGCTCGAAGCAGGGGGCCTACGAGCAGTACTTC,CASSSKQGAYEQYF
-,TRBV11-3,TRBJ2-3,TRBD1,TGTGCCAGCAGCCCAGGACAGGGGGCTATGTTCGGTACGCAGTATTTT,CASSPGQGAMFGTQYF
-,TRBV28,TRBJ1-1,TRBD1,TGTGCCAGCAGTCTAGGGGGGACAGCCTCTGAAGCTTTCTTT,CASSLGGTASEAFF
-,TRBV30,TRBJ1-2,-,TGTGCCTGGTCACAGGAGGGTGGCTACACCTTC,CAWSQEGGYTF
once,TRBV4-3,TRBJ2-7,-,TGCGCCAGCAGCCGAAACAGGGTGGGCCACTACGAGCAGTACTTC,CASSRNRVGHYEQYF
-,TRBV13,TRBJ2-7,TRBD1,TGTGCCAGCAGCATAGGGGGACAGATCTACGAGCAGTACTTC,CASSIGGQIYEQYF
once,TRBV7-2,TRBJ1-5,-,TGTGCCAGCAGCTCAGGGTTTTATAGCAATCAGCCCCAGCATTTT,CASSSGFYSNQPQHF
once,TRBV2,TRBJ2-5,TRBD2,TGTGCCAGCATTCCCAGCACTAGCGGGAAAGAGACCCAGTACTTC,CASIPSTSGKETQYF
-,TRBV29-1,TRBJ2-7,TRBD2,TGCAGCGTTACTCCGACTAGCGGGAGGCCCTCGGAAGAGCAGTACTTC,CSVTPTSGRPSEEQYF
-,TRBV20-1,TRBJ1-1,-,TGCAAATGCGGAGAGGCTGAAGCTTTCTTT,CKCGEAEAFF